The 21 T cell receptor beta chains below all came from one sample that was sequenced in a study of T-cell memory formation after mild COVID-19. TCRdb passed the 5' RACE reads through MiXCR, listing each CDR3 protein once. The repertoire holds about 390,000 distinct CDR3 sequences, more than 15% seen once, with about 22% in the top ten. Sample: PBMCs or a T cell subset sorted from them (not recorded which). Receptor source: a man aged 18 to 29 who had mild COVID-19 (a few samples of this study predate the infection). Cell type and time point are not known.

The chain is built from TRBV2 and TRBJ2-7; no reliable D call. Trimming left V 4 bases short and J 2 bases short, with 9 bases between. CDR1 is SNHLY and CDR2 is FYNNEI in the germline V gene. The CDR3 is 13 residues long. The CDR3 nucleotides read TGTGCCAGCAGTGCTAGAGATACCTACGAGCAGTACTTC. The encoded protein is CASSARDTYEQYF.

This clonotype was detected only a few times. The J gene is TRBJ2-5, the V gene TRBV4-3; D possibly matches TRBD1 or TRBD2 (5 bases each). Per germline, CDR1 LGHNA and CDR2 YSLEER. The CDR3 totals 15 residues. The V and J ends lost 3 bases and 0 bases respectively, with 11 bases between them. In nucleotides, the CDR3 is TGCGCCAGCAGCCAGGGGGTGGGGTACCAAGAGACCCAGTACTTC. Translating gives CASSQGVGYQETQYF.

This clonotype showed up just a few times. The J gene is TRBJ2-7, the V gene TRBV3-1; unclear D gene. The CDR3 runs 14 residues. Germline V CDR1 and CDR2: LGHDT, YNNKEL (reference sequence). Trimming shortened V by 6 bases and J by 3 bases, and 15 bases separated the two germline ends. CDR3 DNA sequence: TGTGCCAGCAGTGACGGCGGATCTCTCTACGAGCAGTACTTC. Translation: CASSDGGSLYEQYF.

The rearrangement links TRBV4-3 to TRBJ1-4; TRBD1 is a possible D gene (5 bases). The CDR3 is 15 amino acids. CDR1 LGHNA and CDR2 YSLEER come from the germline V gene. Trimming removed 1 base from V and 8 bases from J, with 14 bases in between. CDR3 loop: CASSQGGQGLEKLFF. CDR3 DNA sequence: TGCGCCAGCAGCCAAGGAGGGCAGGGATTGGAAAAACTGTTTTTT.

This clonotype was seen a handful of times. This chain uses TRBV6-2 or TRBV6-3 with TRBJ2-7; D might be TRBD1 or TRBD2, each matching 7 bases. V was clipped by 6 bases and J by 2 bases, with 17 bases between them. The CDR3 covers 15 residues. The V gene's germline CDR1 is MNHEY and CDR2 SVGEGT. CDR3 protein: CASSAGDSTAYEQYV. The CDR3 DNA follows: TGTGCCAGCAGCGCGGGGGACAGTACAGCCTACGAGCAGTACGTC.

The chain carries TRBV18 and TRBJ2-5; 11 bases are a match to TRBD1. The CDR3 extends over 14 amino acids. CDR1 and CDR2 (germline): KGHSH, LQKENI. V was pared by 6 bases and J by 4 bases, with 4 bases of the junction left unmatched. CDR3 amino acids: CASSHGTGGETQYF. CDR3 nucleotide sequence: TGTGCCAGCTCTCACGGGACAGGGGGAGAGACCCAGTACTTC.

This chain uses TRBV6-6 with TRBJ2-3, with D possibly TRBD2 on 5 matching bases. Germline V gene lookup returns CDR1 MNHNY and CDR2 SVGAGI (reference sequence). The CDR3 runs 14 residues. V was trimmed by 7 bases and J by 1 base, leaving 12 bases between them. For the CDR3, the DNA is TGTGCCAGCACCGAGGACGGGGGCACAGATACGCAGTATTTT. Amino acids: CASTEDGGTDTQYF.

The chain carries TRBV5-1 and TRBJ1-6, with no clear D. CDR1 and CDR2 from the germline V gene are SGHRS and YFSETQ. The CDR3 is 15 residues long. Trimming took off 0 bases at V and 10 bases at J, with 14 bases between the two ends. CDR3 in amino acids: CASSLEGRRESPLHF. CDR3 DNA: TGCGCCAGCAGCTTGGAGGGCAGAAGAGAATCACCCCTCCACTTT.

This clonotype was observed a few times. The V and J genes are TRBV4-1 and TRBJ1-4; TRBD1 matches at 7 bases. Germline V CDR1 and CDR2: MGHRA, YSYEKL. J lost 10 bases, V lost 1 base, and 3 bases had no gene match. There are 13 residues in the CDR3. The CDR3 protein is CASSQGTGLKLFF. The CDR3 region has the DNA TGCGCCAGCAGCCAAGGGACAGGCTTAAAACTGTTTTTT.

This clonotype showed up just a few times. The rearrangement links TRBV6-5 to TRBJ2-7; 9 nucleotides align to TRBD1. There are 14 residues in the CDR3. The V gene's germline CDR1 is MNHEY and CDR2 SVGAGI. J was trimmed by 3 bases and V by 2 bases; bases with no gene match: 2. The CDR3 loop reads CASSYGTGNYEQYF. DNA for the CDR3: TGTGCCAGCAGTTACGGGACAGGGAACTACGAGCAGTACTTC.

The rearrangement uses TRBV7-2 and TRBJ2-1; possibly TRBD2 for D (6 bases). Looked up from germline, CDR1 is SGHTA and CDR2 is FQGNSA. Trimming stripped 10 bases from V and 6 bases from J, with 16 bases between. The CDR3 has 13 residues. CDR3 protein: CATTEVGGNEQFF. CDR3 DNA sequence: TGTGCCACCACGGAGGTGGGGGGCAATGAGCAGTTCTTC.

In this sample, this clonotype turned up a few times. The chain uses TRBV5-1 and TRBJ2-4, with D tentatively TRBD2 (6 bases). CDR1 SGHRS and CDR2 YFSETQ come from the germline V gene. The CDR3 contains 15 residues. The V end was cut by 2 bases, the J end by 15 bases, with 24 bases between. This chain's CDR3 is CASSFGHLPGLPGYF. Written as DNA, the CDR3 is TGCGCCAGCAGCTTTGGACATCTTCCGGGACTCCCCGGGTACTTC. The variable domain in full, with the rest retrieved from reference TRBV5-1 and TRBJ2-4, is KAGVTQTPRYLIKTRGQQVTLSCSPISGHRSVSWYQQTPGQGLQFLFEYFSETQRNKGNFPGRFSGRQFSNSRSEMNVSTLELGDSALYLCASSFGHLPGLPGYFGAGTRLSVL.

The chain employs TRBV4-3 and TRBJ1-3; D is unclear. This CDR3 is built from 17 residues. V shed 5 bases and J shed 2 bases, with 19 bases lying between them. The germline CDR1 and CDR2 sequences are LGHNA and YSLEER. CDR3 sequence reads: CASSLFQAAAAGNTIYF. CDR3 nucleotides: TGCGCCAGCAGCTTGTTTCAAGCGGCAGCGGCTGGAAACACCATATATTTT.

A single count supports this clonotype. The DNA of the CDR3 is TGTGCCAGCAGCCCACGGGGGCCCGTCCTGGGGGCAGATACGCAGTATTTT. Amino acids: CASSPRGPVLGADTQYF. The chain uses TRBV7-3 and TRBJ2-3; D is tentatively TRBD1 or TRBD2 (6 bases each). This CDR3 is built from 17 residues. Germline assignment: CDR1 SGHTA and CDR2 FQGTGA. With 5 bases removed from V and 4 bases from J, the gap between germline ends came to 22 bases.

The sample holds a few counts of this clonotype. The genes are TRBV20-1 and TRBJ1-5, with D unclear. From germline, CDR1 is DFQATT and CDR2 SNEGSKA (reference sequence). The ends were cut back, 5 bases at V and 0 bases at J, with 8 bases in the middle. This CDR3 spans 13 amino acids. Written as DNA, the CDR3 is TGCAGTGCTCTCGCGGATAGCAATCAGCCCCAGCATTTT. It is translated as CSALADSNQPQHF.

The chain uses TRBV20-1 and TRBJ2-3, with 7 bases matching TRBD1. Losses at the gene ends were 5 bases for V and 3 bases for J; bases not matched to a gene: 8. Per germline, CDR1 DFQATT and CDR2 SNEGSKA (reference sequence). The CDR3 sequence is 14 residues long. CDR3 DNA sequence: TGCAGTGCTCGACAGGGACCCGGGACAGATACGCAGTATTTT. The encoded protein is CSARQGPGTDTQYF.

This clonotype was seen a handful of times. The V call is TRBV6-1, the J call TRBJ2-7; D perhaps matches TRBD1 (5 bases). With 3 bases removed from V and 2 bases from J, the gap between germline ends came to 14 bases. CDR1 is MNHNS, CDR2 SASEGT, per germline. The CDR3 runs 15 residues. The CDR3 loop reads CASSDGTGNPYEQYV. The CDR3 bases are TGTGCCAGCAGTGATGGAACAGGCAATCCCTACGAGCAGTACGTC.

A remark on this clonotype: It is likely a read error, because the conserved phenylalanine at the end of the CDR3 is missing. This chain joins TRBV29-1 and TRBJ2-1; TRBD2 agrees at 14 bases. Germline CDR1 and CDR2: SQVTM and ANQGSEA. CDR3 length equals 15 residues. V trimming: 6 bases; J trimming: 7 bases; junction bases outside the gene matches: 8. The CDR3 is CSVGRTSGGLNEQFL. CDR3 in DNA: TGCAGCGTCGGAAGGACTAGCGGGGGGCTAAATGAGCAGTTCTTA.

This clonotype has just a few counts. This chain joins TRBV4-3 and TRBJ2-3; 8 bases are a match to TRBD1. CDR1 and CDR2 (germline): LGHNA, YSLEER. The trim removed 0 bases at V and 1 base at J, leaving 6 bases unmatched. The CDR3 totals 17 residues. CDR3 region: CASSQDPQGAGTDTQYF. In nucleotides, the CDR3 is TGCGCCAGCAGCCAAGATCCGCAGGGGGCAGGCACAGATACGCAGTATTTT.

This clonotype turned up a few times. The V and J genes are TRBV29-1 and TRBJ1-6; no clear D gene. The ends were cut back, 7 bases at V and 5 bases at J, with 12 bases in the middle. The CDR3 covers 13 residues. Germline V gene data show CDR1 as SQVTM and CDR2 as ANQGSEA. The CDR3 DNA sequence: TGCAGCGCCCGGGCCACCGATAATTCACCCCTCCACTTT. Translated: CSARATDNSPLHF.

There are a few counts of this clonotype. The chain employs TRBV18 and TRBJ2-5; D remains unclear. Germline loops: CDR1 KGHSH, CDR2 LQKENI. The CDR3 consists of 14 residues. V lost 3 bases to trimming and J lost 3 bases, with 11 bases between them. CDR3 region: CASSPGAPKETQYF. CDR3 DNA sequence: TGTGCCAGCTCACCGGGCGCACCCAAAGAGACCCAGTACTTC.